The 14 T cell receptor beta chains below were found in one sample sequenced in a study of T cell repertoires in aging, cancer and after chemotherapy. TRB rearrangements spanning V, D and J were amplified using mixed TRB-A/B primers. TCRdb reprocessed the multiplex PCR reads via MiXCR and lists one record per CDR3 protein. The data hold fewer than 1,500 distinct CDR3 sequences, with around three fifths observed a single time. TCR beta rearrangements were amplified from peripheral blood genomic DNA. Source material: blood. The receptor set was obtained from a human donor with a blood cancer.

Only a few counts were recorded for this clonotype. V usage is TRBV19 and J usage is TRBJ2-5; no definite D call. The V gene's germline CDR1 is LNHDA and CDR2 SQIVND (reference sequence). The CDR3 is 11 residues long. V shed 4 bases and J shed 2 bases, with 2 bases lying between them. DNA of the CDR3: TGTGCCAGTAGTAGACAAGAGACCCAGTACTTC. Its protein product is CASSRQETQYF.

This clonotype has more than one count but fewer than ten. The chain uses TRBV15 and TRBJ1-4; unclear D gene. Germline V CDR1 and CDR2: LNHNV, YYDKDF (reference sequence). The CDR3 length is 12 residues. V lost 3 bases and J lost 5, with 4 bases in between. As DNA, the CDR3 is TGTGCCACCAGCAGGGGCAATGAAAAACTGTTTTTT. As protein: CATSRGNEKLFF.

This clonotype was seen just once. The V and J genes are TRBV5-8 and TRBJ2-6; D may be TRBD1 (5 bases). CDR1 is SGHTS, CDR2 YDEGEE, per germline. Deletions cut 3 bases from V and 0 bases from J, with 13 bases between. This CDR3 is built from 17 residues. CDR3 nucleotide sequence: TGTGCCAGCAGCTCTGGGTTGGACACCTCTGGGGCCAACGTCCTGACTTTC. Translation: CASSSGLDTSGANVLTF.

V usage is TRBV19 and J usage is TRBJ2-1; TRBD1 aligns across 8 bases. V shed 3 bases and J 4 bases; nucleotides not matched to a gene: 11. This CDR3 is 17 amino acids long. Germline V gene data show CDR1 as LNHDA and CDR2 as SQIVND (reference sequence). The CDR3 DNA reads TGTGCCAGTAGTATGGCTACTCCGGGACAGGTTTACAATGAGCAGTTCTTC. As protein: CASSMATPGQVYNEQFF.

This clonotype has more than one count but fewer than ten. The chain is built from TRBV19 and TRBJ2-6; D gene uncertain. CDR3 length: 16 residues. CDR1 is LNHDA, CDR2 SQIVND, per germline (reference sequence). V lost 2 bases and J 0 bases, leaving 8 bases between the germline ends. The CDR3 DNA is TGTGCCAGTAGTATATACCCGACCTCTGGGGCCAACGTCCTGACTTTC. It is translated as CASSIYPTSGANVLTF.

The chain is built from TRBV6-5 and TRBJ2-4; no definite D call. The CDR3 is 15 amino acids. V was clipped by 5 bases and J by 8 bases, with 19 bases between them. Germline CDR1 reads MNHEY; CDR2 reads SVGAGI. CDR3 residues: CASSRNQVLRDIQYF. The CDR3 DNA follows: TGTGCCAGCAGTCGAAATCAGGTTCTTAGGGACATTCAGTACTTC.

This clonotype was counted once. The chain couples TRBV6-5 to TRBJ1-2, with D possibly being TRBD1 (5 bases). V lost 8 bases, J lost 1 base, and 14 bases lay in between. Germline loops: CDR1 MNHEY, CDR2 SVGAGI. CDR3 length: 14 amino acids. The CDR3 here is CASGGGENNYGYTF. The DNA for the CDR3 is TGTGCCAGCGGCGGGGGGGAAAATAACTATGGCTACACCTTC.

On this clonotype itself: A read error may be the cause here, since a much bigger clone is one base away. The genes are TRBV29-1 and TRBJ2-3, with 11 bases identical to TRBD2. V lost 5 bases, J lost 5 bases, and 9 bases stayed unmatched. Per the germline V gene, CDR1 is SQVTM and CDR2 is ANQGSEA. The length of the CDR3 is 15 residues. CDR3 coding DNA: TGCAGCGTTCCGCGACTAGCGGGGATCAAAGATACGCAGTATTTT. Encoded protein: CSVPRLAGIKDTQYF.

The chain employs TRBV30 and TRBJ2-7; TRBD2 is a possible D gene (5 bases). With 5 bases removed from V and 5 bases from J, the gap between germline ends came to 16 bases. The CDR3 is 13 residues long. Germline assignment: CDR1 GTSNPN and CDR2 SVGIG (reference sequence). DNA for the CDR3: TGTGCCTGGTTACGGGGTAGTAGCGACGAGCAGTACTTC. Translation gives CAWLRGSSDEQYF.

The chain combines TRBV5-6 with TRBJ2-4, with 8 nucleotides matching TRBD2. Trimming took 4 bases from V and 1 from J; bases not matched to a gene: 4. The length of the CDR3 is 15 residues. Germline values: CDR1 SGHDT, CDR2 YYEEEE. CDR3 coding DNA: TGTGCCAGCAGCCGCGGGGGGAACGCCAAAAACATTCAGTACTTC. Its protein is CASSRGGNAKNIQYF.

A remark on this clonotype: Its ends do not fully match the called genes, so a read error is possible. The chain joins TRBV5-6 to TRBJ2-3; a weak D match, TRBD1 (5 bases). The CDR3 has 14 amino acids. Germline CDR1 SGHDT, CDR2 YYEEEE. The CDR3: CASSPSGSTDTQYF. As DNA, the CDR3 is TGCGCCAGCAGCCCGTCAGGGAGCACAGATACGCAGTATTTT.

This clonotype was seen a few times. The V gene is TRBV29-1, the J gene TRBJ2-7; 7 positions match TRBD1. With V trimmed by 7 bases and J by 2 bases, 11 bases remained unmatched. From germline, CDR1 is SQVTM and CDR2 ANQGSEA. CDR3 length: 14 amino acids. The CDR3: CSAADRMGAYEQYF. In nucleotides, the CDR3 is TGCAGCGCCGCGGACAGGATGGGGGCCTACGAGCAGTACTTC.

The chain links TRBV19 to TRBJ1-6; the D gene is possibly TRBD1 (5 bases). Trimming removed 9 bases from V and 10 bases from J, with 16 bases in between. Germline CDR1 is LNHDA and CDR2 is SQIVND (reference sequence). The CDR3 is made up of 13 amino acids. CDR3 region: CASKKGGDSPLHF. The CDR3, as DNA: TGTGCCAGCAAAAAGGGAGGGGACTCACCCCTCCACTTT.

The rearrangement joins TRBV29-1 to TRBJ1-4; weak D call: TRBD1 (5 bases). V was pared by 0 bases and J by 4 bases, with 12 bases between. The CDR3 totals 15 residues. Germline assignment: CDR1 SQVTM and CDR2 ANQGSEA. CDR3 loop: CSVEEVRDYNEKLFF. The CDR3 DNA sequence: TGCAGCGTTGAAGAGGTGAGGGACTATAATGAAAAACTGTTTTTT.